This entry is about one TCR beta chain. These data come from a study of blood T cell repertoires in COVID-19. Study in general: Spain, Italy and the United States supplied samples that represented acute and convalescent COVID-19. PBMCs, B-cell-depleted T cells, or T cells were the source of the cDNA or gDNA that made up the material.

As originally analysed: Cell counts per sample came from amplifying reference gene primers. Measured with immunoSEQ multiplex PCR; TCRdb has only the in-frame clones, and not every one. V, J and clone size are taken as reported in that table, and D and trimming were inferred from the DNA itself. The table records tens of thousands of clones, 75% to 90% of them present only once. Germline CDR1 and CDR2: SGHRS and YFSETQ. The trim removed 0 bases at V and 2 bases at J, leaving 6 bases unmatched. This CDR3 is 16 amino acids long. This sequence joins TRBV5-1 and TRBJ2-3; 7 bases are a match to TRBD1. This receptor was taken from a human donor in a cohort sampled during active COVID-19. The sequenced material came from peripheral blood. CDR3 DNA: TGCGCCAGCAGCTTGGCTCCAGGGGGACACACAGATACGCAGTATTTT. As protein: CASSLAPGGHTDTQYF.